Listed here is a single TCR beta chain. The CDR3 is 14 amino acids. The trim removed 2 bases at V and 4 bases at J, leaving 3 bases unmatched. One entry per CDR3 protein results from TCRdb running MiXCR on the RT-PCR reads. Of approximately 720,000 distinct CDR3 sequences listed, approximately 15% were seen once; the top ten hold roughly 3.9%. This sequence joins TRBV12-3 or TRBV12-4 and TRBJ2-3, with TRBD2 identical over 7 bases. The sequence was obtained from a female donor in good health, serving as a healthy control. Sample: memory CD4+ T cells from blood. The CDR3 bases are TGTGCCAGCAGTTTAAGCGGGACTGCAGATACGCAGTATTTT. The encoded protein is CASSLSGTADTQYF.